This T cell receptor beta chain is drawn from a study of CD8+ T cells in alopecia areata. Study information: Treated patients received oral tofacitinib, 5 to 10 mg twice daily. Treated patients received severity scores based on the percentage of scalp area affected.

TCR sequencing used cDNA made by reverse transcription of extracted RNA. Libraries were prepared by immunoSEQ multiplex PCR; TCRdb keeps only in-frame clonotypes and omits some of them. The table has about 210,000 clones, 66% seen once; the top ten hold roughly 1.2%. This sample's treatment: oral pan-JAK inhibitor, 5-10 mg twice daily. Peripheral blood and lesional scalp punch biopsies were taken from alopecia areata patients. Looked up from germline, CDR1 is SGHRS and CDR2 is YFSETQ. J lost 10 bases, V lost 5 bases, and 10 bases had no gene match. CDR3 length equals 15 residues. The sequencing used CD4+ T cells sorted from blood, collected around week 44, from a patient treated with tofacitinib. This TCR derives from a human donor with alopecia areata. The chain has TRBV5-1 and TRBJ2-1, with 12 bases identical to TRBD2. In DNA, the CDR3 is TGCGCCAGCAGTCCTAGCGGGGGGGCCCAAGGAGAGCAGTTCTTC. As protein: CASSPSGGAQGEQFF.